This is a list of T cell receptor beta chains from one sample in a study of blood T cell repertoires in COVID-19. TCRdb's table, derived via immunoSEQ multiplex PCR, lists solely in-frame clones and lacks some. The sample lists about 220,000 clones, around 84% occurring once. What was sequenced was peripheral blood. Every receptor here comes from a woman aged 60 to 75 who had recovered from COVID-19. Both conserved end residues are part of each CDR3. A D gene is named only where the DNA matches it firmly. Size tells how often a clone was seen (once, few, many) or the class of an expanded clone, and some rows leave it out.

D gene,J gene,V gene,clone size,CDR3 DNA,CDR3 protein
-,TRBJ2-3,TRBV5-6,-,TGTGCCAGCAGCACGCGCGGGGGCCTAAGTAGCACAGATACGCAGTATTTT,CASSTRGGLSSTDTQYF
-,TRBJ2-5,TRBV6-5,-,TGTGCCAGCGCTCTATGGTCACCAGCGGAGACCCAGTACTTC,CASALWSPAETQYF
TRBD2,TRBJ2-1,TRBV3-1/TRBV3-2,-,TGTGCCAGCAGCCAGGCTGGGGGGGCCGGGAGGGCTCCCTACAATGAGCAGTTCTTC,CASSQAGGAGRAPYNEQFF
TRBD1,TRBJ1-5,TRBV2,-,TGTGCCAGCAGAAAACGAGCCGCGGGACAGAATCAGCCCCAGCATTTT,CASRKRAAGQNQPQHF
-,TRBJ1-2,TRBV19,-,TGTGCCAGTAGTATTCCTCCCCCCCAGGGATGGTATGGCTACACCTTC,CASSIPPPQGWYGYTF
-,TRBJ1-2,TRBV5-8,-,TGTGCCAGCAGCTTAGGACAGACCTTTGAGTATGGCTACACCTTC,CASSLGQTFEYGYTF
TRBD1,TRBJ1-4,TRBV2,-,TGTGCCAGCACCCGGGACAGGGAGACCGAAAAACTGTTTTTT,CASTRDRETEKLFF
TRBD1,TRBJ1-3,TRBV9,-,TGTGCCAGCAGCGTAGGGCCAGGGGGATCAGGAAACACCATATATTTT,CASSVGPGGSGNTIYF
TRBD2,TRBJ2-4,TRBV4-1,-,TGCGCCAGCAGCCAAGAGTTCGGCGGGACTACCTCTTTGGCCAAAAACATTCAGTACTTC,CASSQEFGGTTSLAKNIQYF
-,TRBJ1-6,TRBV12-5,-,TGTGCTAGTGCTCTGGGGGGGCCACCCCTCCACTTT,CASALGGPPLHF
-,TRBJ1-3,TRBV15,-,TGTGCCACCAGCAGATATAAACAGGAGTCTGGAAACACCATATATTTT,CATSRYKQESGNTIYF
TRBD1,TRBJ1-2,TRBV30,-,TGTGCCTGGAGTGCATTAAGACAGGGGAGTAACTATGGCTACACCTTC,CAWSALRQGSNYGYTF
TRBD1,TRBJ2-7,TRBV10-3,once,TGTGCCATCAGTGAGTCTCAGGGGGCAGATGGGCAGTACTTC,CAISESQGADGQYF
-,TRBJ2-5,TRBV7-2,-,TGTGCCAGCAGCCTCCAACAGGGAGGGGAGACCCAGTACTTC,CASSLQQGGETQYF
-,TRBJ2-2,TRBV27,-,TGTGCCAGCACTCTAACAGGGTACACCGGGGAGCTGTTTTTT,CASTLTGYTGELFF
-,TRBJ1-5,TRBV7-6,-,TGTGCCAGCAGCTTGAGTCCGTATAGCAATCAGCCCCAGCATTTT,CASSLSPYSNQPQHF
TRBD1,TRBJ1-1,TRBV6-5,few,TGTGCCAGCAACTCCCCAGGGGGGAACACTGAAGCTTTCTTT,CASNSPGGNTEAFF
TRBD1,TRBJ1-5,TRBV2,-,TGTGCCAGCAGCCCCGACAGGGGTAATCAGCCCCAGCATTTT,CASSPDRGNQPQHF
-,TRBJ2-6,TRBV5-1,-,TGCGCCAGCAGCTTGGAGGGGGTAGGCGTCACTGGGGCCAACGTCCTGACTTTC,CASSLEGVGVTGANVLTF
-,TRBJ1-1,TRBV21-1,-,TGTGCCAGCAGCTTAGTCCCGGGACAGGGAACGAACACTGAAGCTTTCTTT,CASSLVPGQGTNTEAFF
-,TRBJ1-3,TRBV3-1/TRBV3-2,-,TGTGCCAGCACAAAGGGCGGAGGTGGAAACACCATATATTTT,CASTKGGGGNTIYF
-,TRBJ2-3,TRBV7-2,-,TGTGCCAGCAGCTTAGAAACTAATCTGGATACGCAGTATTTT,CASSLETNLDTQYF
TRBD1,TRBJ2-3,TRBV4-1,-,TGCGCCAGCAGCCATCCACAGGGGACAGATACGCAGTATTTT,CASSHPQGTDTQYF
-,TRBJ2-2,TRBV5-1,once,TGCGCCAGCAGCTTGGGGTACAGGGTTGCCGGGGAGCTGTTTTTT,CASSLGYRVAGELFF
-,TRBJ1-5,TRBV3-1/TRBV3-2,-,TGTGCCAGCAGCCAACGGACAGAGAACAATCAGCCCCAGCATTTT,CASSQRTENNQPQHF
-,TRBJ1-4,TRBV7-6,-,TGTGCCAGCAGCTTAGGGGCCGGGGTAACTAATGAAAAACTGTTTTTT,CASSLGAGVTNEKLFF
TRBD1,TRBJ2-2,TRBV6-2/TRBV6-3,-,TGTGCCAGCAGTTGGACAGGGGGCGCGACCGGGGAGCTGTTTTTT,CASSWTGGATGELFF
-,TRBJ2-6,TRBV19,many,TGTGCCAGTAGTATAGGCCGGAGCTCTGGGGCCAACGTCCTGACTTTC,CASSIGRSSGANVLTF
TRBD1,TRBJ2-1,TRBV11-2,once,TGTGCCAGCAGCTTAGTTCCGGCAGGGGACAGGGGGCCCTACAATGAGCAGTTCTTC,CASSLVPAGDRGPYNEQFF
-,TRBJ1-1,TRBV5-1,-,TGCGCCAGCAGCCCGGGGACTGTCTCGACTGAAGCTTTCTTT,CASSPGTVSTEAFF
-,TRBJ2-1,TRBV29-1,-,TGCAGCGTTGTTTCCTTAGACAATGAGCAGTTCTTC,CSVVSLDNEQFF
TRBD1,TRBJ2-1,TRBV10-1,-,TGCGCCAGCGGACAGGGGCCCGACAATGAGCAGTTCTTC,CASGQGPDNEQFF
-,TRBJ1-1,TRBV7-9,-,TGTGCCAGCACCAGTCAGGCGGGTGACACTGAAGCTTTCTTT,CASTSQAGDTEAFF
TRBD1,TRBJ2-7,TRBV29-1,-,TGCAGCGTTGCCTCACCCGGGACAGCGAACTACGAGCAGTACTTC,CSVASPGTANYEQYF
-,TRBJ2-3,TRBV4-1,-,TGCGCCAGCAGCCAAGATTCCCTAAGCTCTACGCAGTATTTT,CASSQDSLSSTQYF
TRBD2,TRBJ2-5,TRBV7-3,-,TGTGCCAGCAGCCGAACGGGACTAGCGGTCCAAGAGACCCAGTACTTC,CASSRTGLAVQETQYF
-,TRBJ2-3,TRBV19,-,TGTGCCAGTAGTATGGAACAGTCAACCACAGATACGCAGTATTTT,CASSMEQSTTDTQYF
TRBD2,TRBJ2-3,TRBV6-5,-,TGTGCCAGCAGTTACTTAGCGGGGGTTAGCACAGATACGCAGTATTTT,CASSYLAGVSTDTQYF
-,TRBJ2-7,TRBV27,few,TGTGCCAGCAGTGCACCCGGTCCCGAGCAGTACTTC,CASSAPGPEQYF